This is a list of T cell receptor beta chains from one sample in a study of spatial heterogeneity in lung cancer. MiXCR was run by TCRdb on the 5' RACE reads, yielding one entry per CDR3 protein. Of roughly 8,500 distinct CDR3 sequences in the sample, less than 10% were seen once. The sequences come from lung tumor tissue, collected at surgery. These receptors originate from a male donor with early-stage non-small cell lung cancer. The CDR3 runs from the conserved cysteine through the conserved F or W. D genes are given only for firm matches. Clone size is given for some rows only: seen once, a few or many times, or a class if the clone is expanded.

size: many; J: TRBJ2-1; D: -; V: TRBV5-1; DNA: TGCGCCAGCAGCTTGGCCGAAGGGGTCGAGCAGTTCTTC; CDR3: CASSLAEGVEQFF
size: -; J: TRBJ1-5; D: -; V: TRBV5-8; DNA: TGTGCCAGCAGCTACTTATATGGCAATCAGCCCCAGCATTTT; CDR3: CASSYLYGNQPQHF
size: -; J: TRBJ2-3; D: TRBD1; V: TRBV5-6; DNA: TGTGCCAGCAGCTTGCGACAGGGGGCAGATACGCAGTATTTT; CDR3: CASSLRQGADTQYF
size: many; J: TRBJ2-1; D: -; V: TRBV6-5; DNA: TGTGCCAGCAGTTCTCGGGGCCACAATGAGCAGTTCTTC; CDR3: CASSSRGHNEQFF
size: many; J: TRBJ2-7; D: -; V: TRBV9; DNA: TGTGCCAGCAGCGGAACTAGCACGACCTACGAGCAGTACTTC; CDR3: CASSGTSTTYEQYF
size: few; J: TRBJ2-5; D: -; V: TRBV2; DNA: TGTGCCAGCAGTGGTAAGACCCAGTACTTC; CDR3: CASSGKTQYF
size: medium-sized; J: TRBJ2-1; D: -; V: TRBV29-1; DNA: TGCAGCGTTGAAGAGCGGGCCGGGAATGAGCAGTTCTTC; CDR3: CSVEERAGNEQFF
size: medium-sized; J: TRBJ2-7; D: -; V: TRBV11-2; DNA: TGTGCCAGCACCGAACTATCTGGGGCTGAGCAGTACTTC; CDR3: CASTELSGAEQYF
size: few; J: TRBJ1-4; D: TRBD1; V: TRBV10-3; DNA: TGTGCCATCAGTGGCGACAGGGTGAATGAAAAACTGTTTTTT; CDR3: CAISGDRVNEKLFF
size: medium-sized; J: TRBJ2-3; D: TRBD1; V: TRBV20-1; DNA: TGCAGTGCCGCGACCGGACAGGCAACAGATACGCAGTATTTT; CDR3: CSAATGQATDTQYF
size: -; J: TRBJ1-2; D: -; V: TRBV4-1; DNA: TGCGCCAGCAGCCAGATTACGACAGGCAGCGTCGCCTATGGCTACACCTTC; CDR3: CASSQITTGSVAYGYTF
size: medium-sized; J: TRBJ2-1; D: TRBD2; V: TRBV12-3/TRBV12-4; DNA: TGTGCCAGCAGCTCAGCGGGACCGAGTGAGCAGTTCTTC; CDR3: CASSSAGPSEQFF
size: few; J: TRBJ2-3; D: TRBD2; V: TRBV7-8; DNA: TGTGCCAGCAGCTTACGCGCGACGGGGGGGCCGAGCACAGATACGCAGTATTTT; CDR3: CASSLRATGGPSTDTQYF
size: few; J: TRBJ1-5; D: TRBD1; V: TRBV6-1; DNA: TGTGCCAGCAGGGACAGGGAGCCCCAGCATTTT; CDR3: CASRDREPQHF
size: many; J: TRBJ2-1; D: -; V: TRBV27; DNA: TGTGCCAGCAGTTTGTCTAGCGTTTCTACAATGAGCGGGCAGTTCTTC; CDR3: CASSLSSVSTMSGQFF
size: -; J: TRBJ2-7; D: -; V: TRBV12-3/TRBV12-4; DNA: TGTGCCAGCAGTTTCGGCTGGGGGGTGGCGGACTTC; CDR3: CASSFGWGVADF
size: many; J: TRBJ1-5; D: -; V: TRBV20-1; DNA: TGCAGTGCTAGTGGCAGCCTCAATCAGCCCCAGCATTTT; CDR3: CSASGSLNQPQHF
size: -; J: TRBJ2-2; D: -; V: TRBV29-1; DNA: TGCAGCGCCCAAAGACAGGCGAACACCGGGGAGCTGTTTTTT; CDR3: CSAQRQANTGELFF
size: many; J: TRBJ2-2; D: -; V: TRBV6-5; DNA: TGTGCCAGCAGGGGTTGGACCGGGGAGCTGTTTTTT; CDR3: CASRGWTGELFF
size: few; J: TRBJ2-2; D: -; V: TRBV6-5; DNA: TGTGCCACAGAGGGAGAGAACACCGGGGAGCTGTTTTTT; CDR3: CATEGENTGELFF
size: many; J: TRBJ2-3; D: -; V: TRBV15; DNA: TGTGCCACCAGCAGATCGGGGCTCACAGATACGCAGTATTTT; CDR3: CATSRSGLTDTQYF
size: medium-sized; J: TRBJ2-3; D: TRBD2; V: TRBV19; DNA: TGTGCCAGTACGTTGCGGGGGGGACCAGATACGCAGTATTTT; CDR3: CASTLRGGPDTQYF
size: -; J: TRBJ1-5; D: -; V: TRBV27; DNA: TGTGCCAGCAGTCCCCGTCATAATAGCAATCAGCCCCAGCATTTT; CDR3: CASSPRHNSNQPQHF
size: medium-sized; J: TRBJ1-6; D: -; V: TRBV6-6; DNA: TGTGCCAGCAGCCCCAGGAGGGATTCACCCCTCCACTTT; CDR3: CASSPRRDSPLHF
size: medium-sized; J: TRBJ2-5; D: -; V: TRBV5-1; DNA: TGCGCTGTCGGGGGAGAGACCCAGTACTTC; CDR3: CAVGGETQYF
size: medium-sized; J: TRBJ1-2; D: -; V: TRBV2; DNA: TGTGCCAGCAGTGAAGGACAACGCTACACCTTC; CDR3: CASSEGQRYTF
size: few; J: TRBJ1-1; D: TRBD1; V: TRBV11-3; DNA: TGTGCCAGCAGCGCAGACAGGGCGGACACTGAAGCTTTCTTT; CDR3: CASSADRADTEAFF
size: medium-sized; J: TRBJ2-1; D: TRBD2; V: TRBV30; DNA: TGTGCCTGGAGTTGGCGGGAGTATTGGAATGAGCAGTTCTTC; CDR3: CAWSWREYWNEQFF
size: -; J: TRBJ2-2; D: TRBD2; V: TRBV7-8; DNA: TGTGCCAGCAGCTTACGAGACGGGGGGTCCGGGGAGCTGTTTTTT; CDR3: CASSLRDGGSGELFF
size: -; J: TRBJ2-2; D: -; V: TRBV3-1; DNA: TGTGCCAGTAAGCCGGGGTTGAACACCGGGGAGCTGCTTTTT; CDR3: CASKPGLNTGELLF
size: medium-sized; J: TRBJ2-2; D: -; V: TRBV20-1; DNA: TGCAGTGCTAGATCGGGAAAGACCGGGGAGCTGTTTTTT; CDR3: CSARSGKTGELFF
size: -; J: TRBJ2-7; D: -; V: TRBV28; DNA: TGTGCCAGCAGACCCCGCCCCGGGACCCGGGCCTACGAGCAGTACTTC; CDR3: CASRPRPGTRAYEQYF